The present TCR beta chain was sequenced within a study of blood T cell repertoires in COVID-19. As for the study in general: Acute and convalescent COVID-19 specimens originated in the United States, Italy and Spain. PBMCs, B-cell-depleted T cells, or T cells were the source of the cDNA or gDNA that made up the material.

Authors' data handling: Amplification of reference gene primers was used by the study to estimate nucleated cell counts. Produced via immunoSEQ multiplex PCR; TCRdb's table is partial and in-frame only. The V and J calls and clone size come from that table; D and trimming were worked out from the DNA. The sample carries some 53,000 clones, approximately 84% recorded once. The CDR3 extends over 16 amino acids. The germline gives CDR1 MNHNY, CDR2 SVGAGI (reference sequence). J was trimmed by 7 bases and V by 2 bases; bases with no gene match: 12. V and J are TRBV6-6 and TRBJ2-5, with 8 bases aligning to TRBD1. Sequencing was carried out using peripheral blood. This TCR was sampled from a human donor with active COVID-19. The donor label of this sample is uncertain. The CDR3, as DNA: TGTGCCAGCAGTTACAAAGATTTGGACAGGGAGGCGACCCAGTACTTC. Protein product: CASSYKDLDREATQYF.